The entry below describes one T cell receptor beta chain. Its target is not known. This record comes from a study of T-cell reconstitution after alpha-beta-depleted transplantation in children. V gave up 0 bases and J gave up 9 bases; unmatched junction bases: 6. The CDR3 has 16 residues. Looked up from germline, CDR1 is SGHRS and CDR2 is YFSETQ. TCRbeta library construction was performed incorporating unique molecular identifiers. TCRdb recomputed calls from the PCR reads with MiXCR, one row per CDR3 protein. The sample holds a few hundred thousand distinct CDR3 sequences, approximately 23% seen once. The study's findings and limits: Newly produced T cells mostly accounted for T-cell counts and diversity one year post-transplant. TCRbeta diversity was high at day 60 in some patients (a result of surviving recipient T cells and thymic progenitors). At around two months after transplant, the alpha-beta T cells were reportedly derived from several hundred expanded clones that came from non-depleted graft cells.

This chain joins TRBV5-1 and TRBJ2-1; TRBD2 aligns across 13 bases. This receptor was obtained from a male patient between 5 and 17 years old who had a stem cell transplant for acute lymphoblastic leukemia, so the T cells may come from the graft donor. The source was PBMCs, mostly from graft donor cells, collected 180 days after TCRalphabeta/CD19-depleted stem cell transplant. CDR3 residues: CASSLELLAGGGEQFF. DNA for the CDR3: TGCGCCAGCAGCTTGGAACTACTAGCGGGAGGGGGTGAGCAGTTCTTC.